What follows are 13 T cell receptor beta chains derived from one specimen sequenced in a study of PD-1 blockade in classical Hodgkin lymphoma. Clones were read by immunoSEQ multiplex PCR, and TCRdb kept only the in-frame ones, dropping some. The sample carries some 46,000 clones, around three quarters recorded once. Relapse was seen in all patients after autologous stem cell transplantation, and brentuximab vedotin exposure was variable. The starting material was peripheral blood mononuclear cells (PBMCs), obtained before the second cycle of nivolumab. The origin of the receptors is a human donor with classical Hodgkin lymphoma.

The gene calls are TRBV7-2 and TRBJ2-7; 10 positions agree with TRBD1. CDR1 is SGHTA, CDR2 FQGNSA, per germline. Trimming removed 5 bases from V and 7 bases from J; junction bases left unmatched: 14. This CDR3 has 16 amino acids. The DNA of the CDR3 is TGTGCCAGCAGCGGACAATCAATTCCGGGACAGGGGGAGCAGTACTTC. Translation gives CASSGQSIPGQGEQYF.

V gene TRBV11-2 combines with J gene TRBJ1-2, with no clear D. The CDR3 is 12 amino acids. V lost 5 bases and J lost 8, with 12 bases in between. Per the germline V gene, CDR1 is SGHAT and CDR2 is FQNNGV. The CDR3: CASSPGLVGYTF. CDR3 in DNA: TGTGCCAGCAGCCCCGGGCTAGTAGGCTACACCTTC.

The rearrangement uses TRBV6-1 and TRBJ1-5; possibly TRBD1 for D (5 bases). This CDR3 spans 15 amino acids. Germline-derived CDR1 and CDR2 are MNHNS and SASEGT. V dropped 2 bases and J dropped 7 bases, with 15 bases sitting between them. The CDR3 region has the DNA TGTGCCAGCAGTGAATTGGAAGGCAGGGCACAGCCCCAGCATTTT. This translates into CASSELEGRAQPQHF.

V and J are TRBV7-8 and TRBJ2-3, with D perhaps matching TRBD2 (5 bases). Germline CDR1 is SGHVS and CDR2 is FQNEAQ. The CDR3 contains 13 residues. V shed 7 bases and J shed 5 bases, with 13 bases lying between them. The chain's CDR3 is CASILSAGDTQYF. CDR3 nucleotides: TGTGCCAGCATACTCAGTGCGGGAGATACGCAGTATTTT. The variable domain in full, with the rest retrieved from reference TRBV7-8 and TRBJ2-3, is GAGVSQSPRYKVAKRGQDVALRCDPISGHVSLFWYQQALGQGPEFLTYFQNEAQLDKSGLPSDRFFAERPEGSVSTLKIQRTQQEDSAVYLCASILSAGDTQYFGPGTRLTVL.

The chain links TRBV6-1 to TRBJ2-1, with 9 bases that match TRBD1. The V gene's germline CDR1 is MNHNS and CDR2 SASEGT. V was clipped by 2 bases and J by 7 bases; unmatched bases: 6. This CDR3 contains 15 residues. The CDR3 sequence: CASSETDRGGNEQFF. As DNA, the CDR3 is TGTGCCAGCAGTGAAACGGACAGGGGTGGGAATGAGCAGTTCTTC.

The rearrangement uses TRBV19 and TRBJ2-2, with 7 bases lining up with TRBD1. Germline values: CDR1 LNHDA, CDR2 SQIVND (reference sequence). The V gene end was trimmed by 0 bases and the J gene end by 3 bases; junction bases not matched to a gene: 13. The CDR3 sequence is 19 residues long. Here the CDR3 DNA reads TGTGCCAGTAGTATAGACTCAGAAAGAGACAGGGTATACACCGGGGAGCTGTTTTTT. Translating it yields CASSIDSERDRVYTGELFF.

This clone appeared once. V is TRBV2 and J is TRBJ1-5; no firm D call. The CDR3 is made up of 14 amino acids. The V gene's germline CDR1 is SNHLY and CDR2 FYNNEI. The V gene lost 7 bases and the J gene lost 1 base, with 11 bases spanning the gap. In nucleotides, the CDR3 is TGTGCCAGCACACAAGGGCGGAGCAATCAGCCCCAGCATTTT. Translating it yields CASTQGRSNQPQHF.

For this clone: Other DNA variants within this sample encode the same CDR3. The J gene is TRBJ2-1, the V gene TRBV5-1; unclear D gene. This CDR3 region has 15 residues. From germline, CDR1 is SGHRS and CDR2 YFSETQ. The V and J ends lost 1 base and 5 bases respectively, with 13 bases between them. CDR3 amino acids: CASSLRGPPNNEQFF. CDR3 in DNA: TGCGCCAGCAGCTTGCGTGGGCCTCCAAACAATGAGCAGTTCTTC.

The DNA of the CDR3 is TGTGCCAGCAGCCAAGTAGCTAGCGGGAGCACTGAGCAGTTCTTC. It yields the protein CASSQVASGSTEQFF. This sequence joins TRBV4-2 and TRBJ2-1, with 10 nucleotides matching TRBD2. Germline V lookup: CDR1 LGHNA, CDR2 YNFKEQ. J gave up 9 bases and V 1 base, and 6 bases lay outside the gene matches. The CDR3 covers 15 residues.

This rearrangement joins TRBV5-4 to TRBJ2-1; 11 bases match TRBD2. The CDR3 extends over 19 amino acids. Germline loops: CDR1 SGHNT, CDR2 YYREEE (reference sequence). The V segment lost 1 base and the J segment 4 bases; nucleotides outside the gene matches: 13. This chain's CDR3 is CASSLLNLAGGVGYNEQFF. The CDR3 DNA reads TGTGCCAGCAGCTTGCTGAATCTAGCGGGGGGCGTTGGTTACAATGAGCAGTTCTTC.

This clone is medium-sized (0.01 to 0.1%) in the sample. The chain recombines TRBV10-2 with TRBJ1-2, with a weak D call TRBD1 (5 bases). The CDR3 spans 12 residues. With 6 bases removed from V and 6 bases from J, the gap between germline ends came to 11 bases. Germline V gives CDR1 WSHSY, CDR2 SAAADI. The CDR3 here is CASRSGKDGYTF. Here the CDR3 DNA reads TGCGCCAGCAGATCAGGGAAGGATGGCTACACCTTC.

The chain is built from TRBV5-4 and TRBJ2-7, with D possibly matching TRBD1 (6 bases). CDR1 and CDR2 (germline): SGHNT, YYREEE (reference sequence). The CDR3 extends over 13 amino acids. V shed 4 bases and J shed 3 bases, with 11 bases lying between them. The CDR3 sequence: CASSDDRNYEQYF. CDR3 in DNA: TGTGCCAGCAGCGACGACAGGAACTACGAGCAGTACTTC.

V gene TRBV5-1 combines with J gene TRBJ1-1, with D unclear. This CDR3 has 16 residues. Trimming removed 1 base from V and 3 bases from J, with 16 bases in between. The V gene's germline CDR1 is SGHRS and CDR2 YFSETQ. DNA of the CDR3: TGCGCCAGCAGCTTGTTCGGGCAGAGGGCGGACACTGAAGCTTTCTTT. Residues: CASSLFGQRADTEAFF.